The sequence of this T cell receptor (beta chain) was determined in a study of T cell responses to AZD1222 COVID-19 vaccine. The CDR3 contains 14 residues. Per germline, CDR1 MNHNS and CDR2 SASEGT. The V and J ends lost 1 base and 4 bases respectively, with 10 bases between them. Profiling relied on immunoSEQ multiplex PCR, and the TCRdb table lists in-frame clones only, not all of them. The profile shows fewer than 150,000 clones, around 89% of them singletons. J is TRBJ1-1 and V is TRBV6-1; D possibly corresponds to TRBD1 (6 bases). This specimen consisted of peripheral blood, obtained on day 0 of AZD1222 vaccination. This TCR derives from an adult in good health. The CDR3 protein is CASSEGLGGTEAFF. As DNA, the CDR3 is TGTGCCAGCAGTGAAGGTTTAGGGGGCACTGAAGCTTTCTTT.